This T cell receptor (beta chain) is drawn from a study of blood T cell repertoires in COVID-19. Study details: PBMCs, B-cell-depleted T cells, or T cells provided the cDNA or gDNA that made up the material.

Method: immunoSEQ multiplex PCR; TCRdb's copy keeps in-frame clones and lacks some. The table includes some 120,000 clones, 70% to 90% detected once. Germline lookup yields CDR1 MDHEN and CDR2 SYDVKM. V lost 3 bases and J lost 6; bases outside the gene matches: 25. CDR3 size: 20 residues. The chain uses TRBV28 and TRBJ2-7, with 8 bases matching TRBD2. The TCR originated in a woman aged 80 or older with acute or convalescent COVID-19. The specimen sequenced was peripheral blood. The CDR3 sequence is CASSFSWREAFKSGTGEQYF. The CDR3, as DNA: TGTGCCAGCAGTTTCTCCTGGCGGGAGGCCTTTAAATCTGGAACAGGCGAGCAGTACTTC.